These 25 T cell receptor beta chains came from one sample sequenced in a study of beta chain features in type 1 diabetes. Study findings and constraints: Moderate yet significant TCRB CDR3 shortening was seen in Type 1 diabetes patients in all four CD4+ subsets.

These receptors' targets are unknown. All of the isolated RNA was reverse transcribed, so expressed TCRB transcripts were sequenced. Sequenced by immunoSEQ multiplex PCR; TCRdb stores in-frame clones only, minus some. The data hold 100,000 to 150,000 clones, with around 10% observed a single time. The sequenced material came from central memory CD4+ T cells from blood. The receptors were sampled from a man aged 25 to 40 with type 1 diabetes.

This clone turned up a few times. The chain employs TRBV27 and TRBJ2-1; 10 nucleotides agree with TRBD2. Germline V CDR1 and CDR2: MNHEY, SMNVEV (reference sequence). With V trimmed by 9 bases and J by 7 bases, 12 bases remained unmatched. This CDR3 has 15 residues. This CDR3 reads CASFGQRGGFNEQFF. The CDR3 region has the DNA TGTGCCAGTTTTGGGCAGCGGGGGGGGTTTAATGAGCAGTTCTTC.

In this sample, this clone turned up a few times. The rearrangement joins TRBV7-8 to TRBJ2-1; 11 bases are shared with TRBD2. Germline V gene lookup returns CDR1 SGHVS and CDR2 FQNEAQ. The CDR3 loop spans 16 amino acids. J gave up 6 bases and V 5 bases, and 9 bases lay outside the gene matches. The CDR3 nucleotides read TGTGCCAGCAGCCTCTCACTAGCGGGGGCGATCAATGAGCAGTTCTTC. Protein sequence: CASSLSLAGAINEQFF.

This clone came up a few times. The rearrangement joins TRBV6-5 to TRBJ2-7; TRBD1 agrees at 9 bases. The CDR3 loop spans 15 amino acids. The J segment lost 1 base and the V segment lost 6 bases, leaving 7 bases of the junction unmatched. From germline, CDR1 is MNHEY and CDR2 SVGAGI. CDR3 nucleotides: TGTGCCAGCAGAGTACAGGGGGCCGGGTCCTACGAGCAGTACTTC. Encoded protein: CASRVQGAGSYEQYF.

The chain recombines TRBV9 with TRBJ1-6; D remains unclear. The V gene lost 3 bases and the J gene lost 7 bases, with 8 bases spanning the gap. The germline V gene encodes CDR1 SGDLS and CDR2 YYNGEE. This CDR3 contains 13 residues. CDR3 bases: TGTGCCAGCAGCGCAACCAGAAATTCACCCCTCCACTTT. As protein: CASSATRNSPLHF. The full variable domain, its missing parts supplied by reference TRBV9 and TRBJ1-6, is DSGVTQTPKHLITATGQRVTLRCSPRSGDLSVYWYQQSLDQGLQFLIQYYNGEERAKGNILERFSAQQFPDLHSELNLSSLELGDSALYFCASSATRNSPLHFGNGTRLTVT.

The count of this clone is one. This chain uses TRBV18 with TRBJ2-3; 8 bases align to TRBD1. Germline V gene sequence: CDR1 KGHSH, CDR2 LQKENI. J lost 3 bases, V lost 3 bases, and 14 bases had no gene match. The CDR3 loop spans 18 amino acids. Written as DNA, the CDR3 is TGTGCCAGCTCACCTCTGACCCCCGGGACAGGAAAAACAGATACGCAGTATTTT. Its translation is CASSPLTPGTGKTDTQYF.

This clone was observed a handful of times. The CDR3 loop is CASKPGTDYNEQFF. Written as DNA, the CDR3 is TGTGCCAGTAAACCCGGGACAGACTACAATGAGCAGTTCTTC. The chain employs TRBV19 and TRBJ2-1; 7 bases match TRBD1. The CDR3 covers 14 residues. Germline CDR1 LNHDA, CDR2 SQIVND (reference sequence). The V gene end was trimmed by 7 bases and the J gene end by 3 bases; junction bases not matched to a gene: 6.

This clone was observed a handful of times. CDR3 bases: TGTGCCAGCAGCCTCGACCGACAGGGAACGGGCAATCAGCCCCAGCATTTT. Amino acid sequence: CASSLDRQGTGNQPQHF. The V gene is TRBV28, the J gene TRBJ1-5, with 7 positions matching TRBD1. The CDR3 runs 17 residues. Germline CDR1 is MDHEN and CDR2 is SYDVKM. The J segment lost 2 bases and the V segment lost 6 bases, leaving 13 bases of the junction unmatched. Using reference TRBV28 and TRBJ1-5 for the parts outside the CDR3, the full variable domain is DVKVTQSSRYLVKRTGEKVFLECVQDMDHENMFWYRQDPGLGLRLIYFSYDVKMKEKGDIPEGYSVSREKKERFSLILESASTNQTSMYLCASSLDRQGTGNQPQHFGDGTRLSIL.

The chain joins TRBV12-5 to TRBJ1-5, with a weak D call TRBD1 (5 bases). This CDR3 spans 14 amino acids. Germline V gives CDR1 LGHNT, CDR2 FRNRAP. V shed 5 bases and J shed 4 bases, with 12 bases lying between them. The CDR3 loop is CASGPIDSNQPQHF. For the CDR3, the DNA is TGTGCTAGTGGTCCGATAGACAGTAATCAGCCCCAGCATTTT.

The gene calls are TRBV5-4 and TRBJ2-2; D possibly corresponds to TRBD1 (6 bases). The CDR3 spans 15 residues. V was shortened by 2 bases and J by 1 base, with 9 bases between the two germline ends. Germline CDR1 SGHNT, CDR2 YYREEE (reference sequence). The CDR3 coding sequence is TGTGCCAGCAGCTTTGGACAGCTGAACACCGGGGAGCTGTTTTTT. Amino acids: CASSFGQLNTGELFF.

This rearrangement joins TRBV9 to TRBJ2-1; 9 nucleotides match TRBD1. The CDR3 totals 15 residues. Germline V gives CDR1 SGDLS, CDR2 YYNGEE. With V trimmed by 0 bases and J by 4 bases, 2 bases remained unmatched. The CDR3 sequence: CASSVAGQGYNEQFF. The CDR3 bases are TGTGCCAGCAGCGTAGCGGGACAGGGTTACAATGAGCAGTTCTTC.

The chain has TRBV18 and TRBJ1-6; TRBD1 aligns across 9 bases. In germline, CDR1 is KGHSH, CDR2 LQKENI. Trimming cost V 8 bases and J 10 bases; bases outside gene matches: 12. CDR3 length equals 15 residues. CDR3 DNA: TGTGCCAGCCGTACCCGGACAGGGGAAGAGTCACCCCTCCACTTT. This codes for CASRTRTGEESPLHF. The full variable domain, its missing parts supplied by reference TRBV18 and TRBJ1-6, is NAGVMQNPRHLVRRRGQEARLRCSPMKGHSHVYWYRQLPEEGLKFMVYLQKENIIDESGMPKERFSAEFPKEGPSILRIQQVVRGDSAAYFCASRTRTGEESPLHFGNGTRLTVT.

This clone was detected only a few times. The CDR3 loop is CASRPPGHTTANQPQHF. The CDR3 DNA is TGTGCCAGCAGGCCCCCGGGACATACGACAGCAAATCAGCCCCAGCATTTT. The chain employs TRBV28 and TRBJ1-5; D might be TRBD1 (6 bases). From germline, CDR1 is MDHEN and CDR2 SYDVKM. The CDR3 runs 17 residues. The ends were cut back, 6 bases at V and 4 bases at J, with 22 bases in the middle.

This clone was found a few times. The genes are TRBV5-4 and TRBJ1-2; no clear D gene. Germline lookup yields CDR1 SGHNT and CDR2 YYREEE (reference sequence). CDR3 size: 17 residues. V was trimmed by 1 base and J by 4 bases, leaving 20 bases between them. The DNA of the CDR3 is TGTGCCAGCAGCTTGAGGGAGGGCTTAGGTTTCCCCTATGGCTACACCTTC. Amino acids: CASSLREGLGFPYGYTF.

The CDR3 loop is CASSRGQGAQPQHF. The CDR3 coding sequence is TGTGCCAGCAGCCGTGGACAGGGGGCACAGCCCCAGCATTTT. The genes are TRBV7-2 and TRBJ1-5; 11 nucleotides agree with TRBD1. Germline CDR1 reads SGHTA; CDR2 reads FQGNSA. V gave up 5 bases and J gave up 7 bases; unmatched junction bases: 4. This CDR3 has 14 residues.

The rearrangement joins TRBV7-9 to TRBJ1-1, with D unclear. The CDR3 has 11 amino acids. Trimming cost V 6 bases and J 5 bases, with 7 bases left between them. The germline V gene encodes CDR1 SEHNR and CDR2 FQNEAQ (reference sequence). CDR3 sequence (DNA): TGTGCCAGCAGTTCCCAGACTGAAGCTTTCTTT. It specifies CASSSQTEAFF.

This clone was observed a handful of times. The chain combines TRBV6-5 with TRBJ2-1, with D tentatively TRBD1 (6 bases). The germline CDR1 and CDR2 sequences are MNHEY and SVGAGI. This CDR3 contains 11 residues. The germline V and J ends were trimmed by 6 bases and 12 bases, with 12 bases remaining between them. Here the CDR3 reads CASSPGERQFF. CDR3 sequence (DNA): TGTGCCAGCAGCCCAGGGGAGCGGCAGTTCTTC.

In this sample, this clone turned up a few times. This sample includes further DNA sequences coding for the same CDR3. The V call is TRBV5-1, the J call TRBJ2-1; TRBD2 agrees at 9 bases. This CDR3 comprises 16 residues. Per the germline V gene, CDR1 is SGHRS and CDR2 is YFSETQ. V trimming: 3 bases; J trimming: 4 bases; junction bases outside the gene matches: 8. CDR3 nucleotides: TGCGCCAGCAGCTGGGGTCTAGCGGGGAGTTACAATGAGCAGTTCTTC. Its protein is CASSWGLAGSYNEQFF.

There are a few counts of this clone. The chain uses TRBV6-6 and TRBJ2-5; D is perhaps TRBD1 (6 bases). This CDR3 comprises 16 residues. V was trimmed by 2 bases and J by 3 bases, leaving 16 bases between them. CDR1 is MNHNY, CDR2 SVGAGI, per germline (reference sequence). As DNA, the CDR3 is TGTGCCAGCAGTTACCCACAGGGAGAGGGAAAAGAGACCCAGTACTTC. It specifies CASSYPQGEGKETQYF.

There are a few counts of this clone. The J gene is TRBJ2-2, the V gene TRBV7-9, with 7 nucleotides matching TRBD2. V lost 6 bases, J lost 0 bases, and 1 base stayed unmatched. This CDR3 spans 14 amino acids. The germline V gene has CDR1 SEHNR and CDR2 FQNEAQ (reference sequence). The CDR3 region is CASRRGTNTGELFF. Written as DNA, the CDR3 is TGTGCCAGCAGGCGGGGGACGAACACCGGGGAGCTGTTTTTT.

This chain connects TRBV2 to TRBJ2-1; 7 bases line up with TRBD2. The CDR3 extends over 15 amino acids. Germline trimming cut 4 bases from V and 2 bases from J; bases unmatched to any gene: 5. From germline, CDR1 is SNHLY and CDR2 FYNNEI. In nucleotides, the CDR3 is TGTGCCAGCAGTGGAGCGGGGCCTACCTACAATGAGCAGTTCTTC. Protein product: CASSGAGPTYNEQFF.

This clone was found a few times. The chain recombines TRBV5-1 with TRBJ2-6; TRBD1 matches 7 bases. From germline, CDR1 is SGHRS and CDR2 YFSETQ. Germline trimming cut 4 bases from V and 0 bases from J; bases unmatched to any gene: 4. The CDR3 spans 16 residues. CDR3 bases: TGCGCCAGCAGCCCGGACAGGAGCTCTGGGGCCAACGTCCTGACTTTC. Translated, it gives CASSPDRSSGANVLTF.

The V and J genes are TRBV30 and TRBJ2-2; the match to TRBD1 covers 8 bases. The CDR3 is 17 residues long. Trimming took 4 bases from V and 2 from J; bases not matched to a gene: 12. Germline V CDR1 and CDR2: GTSNPN, SVGIG (reference sequence). The CDR3 sequence: CAWMPPYQGANTGELFF. In DNA form, the CDR3 reads TGTGCCTGGATGCCCCCTTACCAGGGGGCTAACACCGGGGAGCTGTTTTTT.

The table lists this clone with a few counts. The genes are TRBV20-1 and TRBJ2-5; D is ambiguous. V lost 8 bases and J 5 bases, leaving 9 bases between the germline ends. There are 10 residues in the CDR3. CDR1 and CDR2 (germline): DFQATT, SNEGSKA (reference sequence). Written as DNA, the CDR3 is TGCAGTTTGGTGAGGGAGACCCAGTACTTC. Its translation: CSLVRETQYF.

The V call is TRBV18, the J call TRBJ1-6, with D possibly being TRBD1 (5 bases). The germline gives CDR1 KGHSH, CDR2 LQKENI. The CDR3 covers 15 residues. The V gene lost 3 bases and the J gene lost 10 bases, with 16 bases spanning the gap. The chain's CDR3 is CASSPGTGLISPLHF. CDR3 nucleotides: TGTGCCAGCTCACCGGGTACAGGACTAATCTCACCCCTCCACTTT. Filled out from reference TRBV18 and TRBJ1-6, the complete variable domain reads NAGVMQNPRHLVRRRGQEARLRCSPMKGHSHVYWYRQLPEEGLKFMVYLQKENIIDESGMPKERFSAEFPKEGPSILRIQQVVRGDSAAYFCASSPGTGLISPLHFGNGTRLTVT.

This chain joins TRBV5-1 and TRBJ2-1; D remains ambiguous. Germline V gene data show CDR1 as SGHRS and CDR2 as YFSETQ. CDR3 length: 13 residues. V gave up 0 bases and J gave up 8 bases, with 9 bases separating them. This chain's CDR3 is CASSLETFHEQFF. The CDR3 DNA reads as TGCGCCAGCAGCTTGGAGACTTTCCATGAGCAGTTCTTC. Supplemented by reference TRBV5-1 and TRBJ2-1, the full variable domain reads KAGVTQTPRYLIKTRGQQVTLSCSPISGHRSVSWYQQTPGQGLQFLFEYFSETQRNKGNFPGRFSGRQFSNSRSEMNVSTLELGDSALYLCASSLETFHEQFFGPGTRLTVL.